What follows are 6 T cell receptor beta chains derived from one specimen sequenced in a study of a mutant IDH1 vaccine in newly diagnosed glioma. Documented time point: baseline, week 1 (first vaccination visit). Treatment denoted: pre-vaccination baseline after standard-of-care therapy. The repertoire was sequenced with immunoSEQ multiplex PCR; TCRdb's copy has only in-frame clones and lacks some. The data contain about 68,000 clones, 75% to 85% of them singletons. Sequenced here: PBMCs, sampled from a glioma patient treated with radiotherapy, temozolomide or both. All receptors come from a man between 50 and 59 years old with glioma.

The V gene is TRBV29-1, the J gene TRBJ1-4; D is undetermined. Germline CDR1 SQVTM, CDR2 ANQGSEA. The CDR3 covers 11 residues. The DNA of the CDR3 is TGCGCCGGAAGGCTTAATGAAAAACTGTTTTTT. It encodes CAGRLNEKLFF.

The chain couples TRBV10-2 to TRBJ2-7; D not certain. This CDR3 has 14 amino acids. Germline V gives CDR1 WSHSY, CDR2 SAAADI. V dropped 8 bases and J dropped 3 bases, with 17 bases sitting between them. CDR3 loop: CASARSLPLYEQYF. In DNA form, the CDR3 reads TGCGCCAGCGCCCGTTCCCTCCCCCTCTACGAGCAGTACTTC.

The chain has TRBV15 and TRBJ1-2, with D uncertain. V lost 3 bases and J 3 bases, leaving 14 bases between the germline ends. The CDR3 is 15 amino acids. CDR1 is LNHNV and CDR2 is YYDKDF in the germline V gene (reference sequence). As DNA, the CDR3 is TGTGCCACCAGCAGGCCGGGCCCCGGGGACTATGGCTACACCTTC. Its protein is CATSRPGPGDYGYTF. Full variable domain (outside the CDR3, taken from reference TRBV15 and TRBJ1-2): DAMVIQNPRYQVTQFGKPVTLSCSQTLNHNVMYWYQQKSSQAPKLLFHYYDKDFNNEADTPDNFQSRRPNTSFCFLDIRSPGLGDTAMYLCATSRPGPGDYGYTFGSGTRLTVV.

The genes are TRBV10-3 and TRBJ1-5; tentatively, D is TRBD1 (6 bases). The germline V gene encodes CDR1 ENHRY and CDR2 SYGVKD. Deletions cut 5 bases from V and 3 bases from J, with 14 bases between. This CDR3 comprises 15 residues. This CDR3 is CAISPTTGDNQPQHF. Here the CDR3 DNA reads TGTGCCATCAGTCCAACGACAGGCGACAATCAGCCCCAGCATTTT.

This chain connects TRBV5-1 to TRBJ2-7; 9 positions match TRBD1. There are 14 residues in the CDR3. Germline CDR1 and CDR2: SGHRS and YFSETQ. V lost 3 bases and J lost 3; bases outside the gene matches: 4. Here the CDR3 DNA reads TGCGCCAGCAGCTGGACGGGACAGGGCTACGAGCAGTACTTC. Residues: CASSWTGQGYEQYF.

This clone was detected only once. This sequence joins TRBV14 and TRBJ2-5; D is tentatively TRBD1 or TRBD2 (5 bases each). The V end lost 2 bases, the J end lost 1 base, and 11 bases lay between the germline ends. The germline V gene encodes CDR1 SGHDN and CDR2 FVKESK. The CDR3 is 15 amino acids. This CDR3 reads CASSQWGNIQETQYF. The CDR3 DNA sequence: TGTGCCAGCAGCCAATGGGGGAACATCCAAGAGACCCAGTACTTC.